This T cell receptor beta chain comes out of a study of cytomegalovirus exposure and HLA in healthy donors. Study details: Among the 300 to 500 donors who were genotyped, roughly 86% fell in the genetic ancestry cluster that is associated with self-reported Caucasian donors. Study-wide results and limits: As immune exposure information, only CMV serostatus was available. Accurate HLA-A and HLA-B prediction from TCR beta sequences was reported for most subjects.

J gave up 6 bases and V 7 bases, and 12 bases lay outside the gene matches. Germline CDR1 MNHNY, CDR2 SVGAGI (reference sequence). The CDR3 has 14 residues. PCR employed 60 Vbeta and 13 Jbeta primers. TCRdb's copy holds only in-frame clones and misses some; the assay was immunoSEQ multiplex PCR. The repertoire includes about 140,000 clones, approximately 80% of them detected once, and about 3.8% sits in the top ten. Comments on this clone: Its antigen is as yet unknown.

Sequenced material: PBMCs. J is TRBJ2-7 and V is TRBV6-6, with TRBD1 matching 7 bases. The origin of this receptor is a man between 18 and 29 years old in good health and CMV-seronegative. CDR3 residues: CASTPGQLWAEQYF. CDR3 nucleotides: TGTGCCAGCACCCCGGGACAGCTGTGGGCCGAGCAGTACTTC.